This T cell receptor beta chain was obtained from a study of shared clonotypes between healthy human individuals. Study-wide context: Researchers assigned three CD4 naive, three CD4 memory, two CD8 naive and one CD8 memory plate to each donor.

Trimming took off 3 bases at V and 3 bases at J, with 18 bases between the two ends. This CDR3 is built from 17 residues. Germline V lookup: CDR1 SGHVS, CDR2 FQNEAQ. Sorted-subset replicate PCR reactions were performed with around 210 ng DNA, corresponding to tens of thousands of T cell genomes. Here immunoSEQ multiplex PCR was the method, and the copy in TCRdb shows in-frame clones only, minus some. The sample includes 550,000 to 650,000 clones, 95% to 96% seen only once; the top ten take 0.11%. In the naive CD8 group, cells lacked CD45RO and were positively selected for CCR7, so terminally differentiated effector memory CD45RA+ cells were left out.

The chain combines TRBV7-8 with TRBJ1-3, with a weak D call TRBD1 (5 bases). The clonotype comes from a woman in her 30s in good health. The sequenced sample consisted of naive CD8+ T cells sorted from blood. Here the CDR3 reads CASSFSQGRELGNTIYF. The CDR3 nucleotides are TGTGCCAGCAGCTTCAGCCAGGGAAGGGAACTTGGAAACACCATATATTTT.